This entry features one T cell receptor beta chain sequence. This clonotype was seen repeatedly, ten times or more. This clone's antigen is unknown. There are no base qualities to consult, and no much larger clone falls within one base. The data stem from a study of regulatory T cells in long-lasting Graves disease (dated by TCRdb to 2020 to 2022). Some background on the complete study: Patients with newly diagnosed Graves' disease had been on antithyroid drugs for under 3 months. Patients with persistent Graves' disease were compared with patients with newly diagnosed Graves' disease using TCR sequencing and RNA sequencing of peripheral blood. The study was registered as a clinical trial and conducted in China. A total of about 35 samples underwent TCR sequencing: around 13 from persistent and about 20 from newly diagnosed Graves' disease patients.

The germline V gene encodes CDR1 SEHNR and CDR2 FQNEAQ (reference sequence). Trimming takes 5 bases from V and 4 bases from J, and the germline ends sit 15 bases apart. Taken from cysteine to phenylalanine, the CDR3 has 14 residues. Only the CDR3 DNA stays, 42 bases, in frame from base 1. The receptor library was made with multiplex PCR. Sequencing instrument: Illumina HiSeq 4000. iRepertoire HTBI primers and Arm-PCR amplification of CDR3 regions were used to construct TCR beta libraries. PCR products were gel purified before sequencing. Under the source paper's analysis protocol: Across samples, 60 to 80 TRBV and roughly 15 TRBJ segments were identified and used for gene usage analysis of CDR3 amino acid clonotypes. COPE and FqMerger were used to merge filtered high-quality paired reads into contigs. Contigs were aligned with BLAST to IMGT TRBV, TRBD and TRBJ reference genes, and CDR3 was defined per IMGT. Any clonotype with a frequency above 0.1% was counted as a highly expanded clone. Shannon entropy was used to measure repertoire diversity, and the Gini coefficient was used to measure V-J evenness. Public clonotypes were defined as clonotypes shared by more than one individual. In-frame beta chains were kept once TCRdb had trimmed the public reads at Q25 with fastp and called clones with MiXCR. Each CDR3 protein appears once, grouped with its most common genes and DNA. The V and J calls here are based on TCRdb, not the publication. The sample table contains about 460,000 distinct CDR3 sequences; only one count was recorded for 14% of them. Approximately 17% of the sample is held by the ten biggest clonotypes.

Points the paper makes about the study in general: The authors acknowledged the small sample size as a limitation that may reduce accuracy. Compared with newly diagnosed patients, persistent Graves' disease patients had lower TCR Shannon entropy and fewer highly expanded clones, which suggests clonal expansion. The study examined only peripheral blood because the primary lesion, thyroid tissue, could not be accessed. More public clonotypes were shared among persistent patients (roughly 2,700) than among newly diagnosed patients (approximately 1,000). Sequencing and analysis were restricted to the TCR beta chain. Persistent disease showed preferential use of TRBV28, TRBJ1-2 and TRBJ2-5, whereas newly diagnosed disease favored TRBV20-1 and TRBJ2-1.

The time point label corresponds to: newly diagnosed GD, antithyroid drugs for less than 3 months. For both TCR sequencing and RNA sequencing, RNA was extracted from PBMCs using TRIzol. The diagnosis of Graves' disease was made according to American Thyroid Association guidelines. Patients for the study were recruited at an endocrinology department in Xi'an, China. Each patient gave roughly 8.4 milliliters of peripheral blood, collected in an EDTA anticoagulant tube. PBMCs were isolated by Ficoll Paque Plus density gradient separation without further T cell sorting. An Agilent 2100 Bioanalyzer and agarose gel were used to check RNA quality, while a NanoDrop 2000 measured RNA concentration. This sample was also put to use in a study of T cells in Graves' hyperthyroidism and ophthalmopathy. In that second paper, the authors write: A patient counted as having stable Graves' hyperthyroidism if no progression to ophthalmopathy occurred over 18 months of follow-up. Hyperthyroidism patients were newly diagnosed, had a disease duration of under 2 months, and were aged 18 to 65 years. Any patient with an uncontrolled infection, another autoimmune disease, pregnancy or lactation was excluded. Diagnoses relied on clinical symptoms, serum thyroxine and TRAb, thyroid ultrasound and orbital computed tomography. The TCR CDR3 was subjected to a first round of RT-PCR using the HTBI primer set and the Qiagen OneStep RT-PCR kit. Most expanded thyroid clonotypes (frequency above 0.001) were also detected in blood, suggesting blood repertoires may reflect thyroid immune responses. Ophthalmopathy was separated from stable hyperthyroidism by a 13 V-J signature model, with 85% to 90% sensitivity and 81% to 82% specificity obtained in cross-validation and 80%/75% obtained in testing. During validation, the model predicted progression to ophthalmopathy a median of approximately 6.5 months ahead of onset, with almost 71% sensitivity and 72% to 80% specificity. A discovery cohort of about a hundred patients, roughly 40 with Graves' ophthalmopathy and 55 to 60 with stable Graves' hyperthyroidism, was used to find distinguishing TCR V-J signatures. Prospective prediction of ophthalmopathy was tested in an independent validation cohort of 18 to 20 hyperthyroidism patients and 17 patients who later progressed to ophthalmopathy. The 100 or so discovery patients were randomly split 7:3 into training and test sets. Thyroid tissue and blood T-cell repertoires from about six Graves' hyperthyroidism patients were also compared in the study. Once sampling was done, hyperthyroidism patients were given methimazole at a starting dose of 30 mg daily, whereas ophthalmopathy patients were given high-dose intravenous methylprednisolone. A second multiplex PCR round built the libraries, followed by size selection and purification. Libraries were sequenced paired-end with 100 bp reads on an Illumina HiSeq2000. SOAPnuke was used to process the raw data, removing reads that contained adapters or uncalled bases, had a mean Phred below 15, or lacked an exact match to the constant primer or identifier. COPE v1.2.5 was used to merge the high-quality paired reads, and each unique nucleotide sequence was defined as a clonotype. MiTCR v1.1 was used to align clonotypes to the IMGT TRBV, TRBD and TRBJ reference segments. Only V-J combinations with frequency above 0.0001, covering approximately 99% of repertoires, were analysed. The TCS score was defined as F50 (clonal expansion) divided by E x V (chaos), with BLOSUM62-based TCRdist calculated between CDR3 peptides within each V-J. Welch's t-statistics and random forest reduced fewer than 550 V-J features to 10 to 15, which were used in a naive Bayes classifier (R e1071). No statistical method was used to set the sample size in advance, and investigators knew the group allocation. The paper describes TCR Vbeta CDR3 sequencing of 120 to 150 peripheral blood samples, made up of around 41 ophthalmopathy patients, some 80 hyperthyroidism patients and 17 progressor patients.

The source material was peripheral blood mononuclear cells (PBMCs), sampled at new diagnosis, from a patient treated with antithyroid drugs. The sequence came from a woman aged 50 to 60 with Graves disease. Donor details come from another sample of the same person, matched by shared clones. The V and J segments used are TRBV7-9 and TRBJ2-7; the D segment might be TRBD1 or TRBD2, since each matches 5 bases. The CDR3 protein sequence reads: CASSPPRGAYEQYF. The DNA sequence is as follows: TGTGCCAGCAGCCCTCCTCGGGGCGCGTACGAGCAGTACTTC. Outside the CDR3, residues come from the reference TRBV7-9 and TRBJ2-7 proteins, so the full variable domain is: DTGVSQNPRHKITKRGQNVTFRCDPISEHNRLYWYRQTLGQGPEFLTYFQNEAQLEKSRLLSDRFSAERPKGSFSTLEIQRTEQGDSAMYLCASSPPRGAYEQYFGPGTRLTVT.